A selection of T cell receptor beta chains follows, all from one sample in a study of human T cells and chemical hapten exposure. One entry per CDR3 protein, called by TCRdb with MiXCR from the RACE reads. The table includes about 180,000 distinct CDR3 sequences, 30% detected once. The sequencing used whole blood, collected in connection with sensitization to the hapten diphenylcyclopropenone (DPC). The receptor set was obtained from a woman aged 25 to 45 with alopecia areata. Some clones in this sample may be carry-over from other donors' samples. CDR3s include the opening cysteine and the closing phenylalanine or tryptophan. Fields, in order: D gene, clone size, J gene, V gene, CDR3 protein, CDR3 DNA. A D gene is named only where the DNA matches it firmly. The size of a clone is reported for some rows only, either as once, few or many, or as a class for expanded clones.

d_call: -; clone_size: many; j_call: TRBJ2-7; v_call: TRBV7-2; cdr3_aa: CASSIDGRSNEQYF; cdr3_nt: TGTGCCAGCAGCATTGACGGGAGAAGCAACGAGCAGTACTTC
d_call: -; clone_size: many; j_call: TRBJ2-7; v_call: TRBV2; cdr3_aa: CASGSRGVQYF; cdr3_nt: TGTGCCAGCGGCTCACGTGGGGTGCAGTACTTC
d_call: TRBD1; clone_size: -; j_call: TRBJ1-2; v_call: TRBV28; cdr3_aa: CASRGQAVYGYTF; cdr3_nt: TGTGCCAGCAGAGGACAGGCGGTCTATGGCTACACCTTC
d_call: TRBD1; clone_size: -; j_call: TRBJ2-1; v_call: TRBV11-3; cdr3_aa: CASSLSGQVFNEQFF; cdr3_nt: TGTGCCAGCAGCTTAAGTGGACAGGTCTTTAATGAGCAGTTCTTC
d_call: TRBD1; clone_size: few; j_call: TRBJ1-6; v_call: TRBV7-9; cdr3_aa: CASSGTGSESPLHF; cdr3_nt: TGTGCCAGCAGTGGGACAGGGTCGGAGTCACCCCTCCACTTT
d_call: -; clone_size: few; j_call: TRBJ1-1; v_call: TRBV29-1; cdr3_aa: CSVEAQVNTEAFF; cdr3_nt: TGCAGCGTTGAAGCACAGGTGAACACTGAAGCTTTCTTT
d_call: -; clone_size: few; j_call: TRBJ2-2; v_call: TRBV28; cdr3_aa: CASWGNTGELFF; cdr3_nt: TGTGCCAGCTGGGGGAACACCGGGGAGCTGTTTTTT
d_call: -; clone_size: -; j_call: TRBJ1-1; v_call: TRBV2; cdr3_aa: CASRAQGNTEAFF; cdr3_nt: TGTGCCAGCAGAGCTCAGGGGAACACTGAAGCTTTCTTT
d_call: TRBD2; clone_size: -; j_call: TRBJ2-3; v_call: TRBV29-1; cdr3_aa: CSLAYFSGSAPGSTDTQYF; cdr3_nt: TGCAGCCTCGCATATTTTAGCGGGAGCGCCCCGGGTAGCACAGATACGCAGTATTTT
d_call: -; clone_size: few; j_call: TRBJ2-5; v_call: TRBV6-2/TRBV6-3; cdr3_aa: CASSYDASVLRTQYF; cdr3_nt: TGTGCCAGCAGTTACGATGCTAGCGTTCTCCGGACCCAGTACTTC
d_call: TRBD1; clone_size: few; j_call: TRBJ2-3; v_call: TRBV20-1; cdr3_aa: CSAFRTGGTDTQYF; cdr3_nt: TGCAGTGCTTTCCGGACAGGGGGAACGGATACGCAGTATTTT
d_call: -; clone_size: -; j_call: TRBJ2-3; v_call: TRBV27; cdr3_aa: CANKPRQPSTDTQYF; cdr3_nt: TGTGCCAACAAGCCCCGACAGCCTAGCACAGATACGCAGTATTTT
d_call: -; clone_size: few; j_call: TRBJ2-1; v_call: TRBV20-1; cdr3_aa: CSAPPAGPYNEQFF; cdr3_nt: TGCAGTGCTCCTCCGGCGGGACCCTACAATGAGCAGTTCTTC
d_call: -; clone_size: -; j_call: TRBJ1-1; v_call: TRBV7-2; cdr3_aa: CASSAGLQRIAEAFF; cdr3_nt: TGTGCCAGCAGCGCGGGCCTACAGAGGATTGCTGAAGCTTTCTTT
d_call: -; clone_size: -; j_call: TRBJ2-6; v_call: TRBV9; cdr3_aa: CASSVGAPSGANVLTF; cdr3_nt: TGTGCCAGCAGCGTCGGGGCACCCTCTGGGGCCAACGTCCTGACTTTC
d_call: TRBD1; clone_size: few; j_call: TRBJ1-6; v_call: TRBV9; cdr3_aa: CASSPLGQGNSPLHF; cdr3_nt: TGTGCCAGCAGCCCCCTGGGACAGGGTAATTCACCCCTCCACTTT
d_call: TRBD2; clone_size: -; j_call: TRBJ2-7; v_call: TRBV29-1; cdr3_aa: CSVAGTSGTYEQYF; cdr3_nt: TGCAGCGTTGCCGGGACTAGCGGGACCTACGAGCAGTACTTC
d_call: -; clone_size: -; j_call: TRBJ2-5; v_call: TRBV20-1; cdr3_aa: CSAPSRGKETQYF; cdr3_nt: TGCAGTGCCCCGTCCCGGGGTAAAGAGACCCAGTACTTC
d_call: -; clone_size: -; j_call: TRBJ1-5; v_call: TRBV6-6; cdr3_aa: CASSFDFGNQPQHF; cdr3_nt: TGTGCCAGCAGTTTTGACTTTGGCAATCAGCCCCAGCATTTT
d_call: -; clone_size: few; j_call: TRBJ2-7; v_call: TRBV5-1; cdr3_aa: CASSLTGTTYEQYF; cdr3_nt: TGCGCCAGCAGCTTGACAGGGACCACCTACGAGCAGTACTTC
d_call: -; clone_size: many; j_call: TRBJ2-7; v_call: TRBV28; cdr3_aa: CASRLPMGPEQYF; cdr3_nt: TGTGCCAGCAGACTTCCCATGGGGCCCGAGCAGTACTTC
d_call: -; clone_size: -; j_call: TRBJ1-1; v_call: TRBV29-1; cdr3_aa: CSVVSRGTWNTEAFF; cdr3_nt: TGCAGCGTTGTATCCAGGGGAACGTGGAACACTGAAGCTTTCTTT
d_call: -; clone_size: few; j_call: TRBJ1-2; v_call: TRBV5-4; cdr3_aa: CASSLGRGGGYTF; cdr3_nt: TGTGCCAGCAGCTTGGGCCGCGGGGGTGGCTACACCTTC
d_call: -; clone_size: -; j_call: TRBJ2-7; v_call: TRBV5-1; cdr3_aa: CASSPELSFFYEQYF; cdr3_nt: TGCGCCAGCAGCCCCGAGTTAAGCTTTTTCTACGAGCAGTACTTC
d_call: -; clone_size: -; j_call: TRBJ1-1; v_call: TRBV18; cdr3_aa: CASSPGRTNTEAFF; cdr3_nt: TGTGCCAGCTCACCGGGCAGGACGAACACTGAAGCTTTCTTT
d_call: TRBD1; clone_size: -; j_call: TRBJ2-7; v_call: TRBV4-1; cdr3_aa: CASSHFRDRAYEQYF; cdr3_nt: TGCGCCAGCAGCCATTTCCGGGACAGGGCGTACGAGCAGTACTTC
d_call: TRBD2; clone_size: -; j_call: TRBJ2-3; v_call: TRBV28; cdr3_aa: CASSPISGENTQYF; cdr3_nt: TGTGCCAGCAGTCCTATTAGCGGGGAGAATACGCAGTATTTT
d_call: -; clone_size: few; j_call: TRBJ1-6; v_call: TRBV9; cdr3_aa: CASSRLGGNSPLHF; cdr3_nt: TGTGCCAGCAGTCGATTGGGTGGAAATTCACCCCTCCACTTT
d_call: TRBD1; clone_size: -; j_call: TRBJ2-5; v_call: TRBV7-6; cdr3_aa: CASSSTGETQYF; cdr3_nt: TGTGCCAGCAGCTCGACAGGGGAGACCCAGTACTTC
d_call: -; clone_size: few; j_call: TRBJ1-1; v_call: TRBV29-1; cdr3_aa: CSVAHSNTEAFF; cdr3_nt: TGCAGCGTTGCACACTCGAACACTGAAGCTTTCTTT
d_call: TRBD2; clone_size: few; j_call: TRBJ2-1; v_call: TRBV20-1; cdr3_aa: CSASGAGGSYNEQFF; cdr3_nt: TGCAGTGCTAGTGGGGCGGGGGGCTCCTACAATGAGCAGTTCTTC
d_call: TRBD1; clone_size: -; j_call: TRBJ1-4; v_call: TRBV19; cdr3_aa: CASSTEGAAYEKLFF; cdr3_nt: TGTGCCAGTAGTACCGAGGGGGCCGCTTATGAAAAACTGTTTTTT
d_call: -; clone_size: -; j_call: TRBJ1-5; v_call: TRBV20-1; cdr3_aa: CSASRQAGQPQHF; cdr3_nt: TGCAGTGCTAGTCGGCAGGCGGGTCAGCCCCAGCATTTT
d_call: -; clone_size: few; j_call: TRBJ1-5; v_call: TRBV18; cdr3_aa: CASSPLAGADQPQHF; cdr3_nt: TGTGCCAGCTCACCACTAGCAGGGGCGGATCAGCCCCAGCATTTT
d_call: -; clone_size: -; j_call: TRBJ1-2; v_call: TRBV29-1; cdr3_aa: CSVEVYHSYGYTF; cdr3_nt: TGCAGCGTTGAGGTTTACCACTCGTATGGCTACACCTTC
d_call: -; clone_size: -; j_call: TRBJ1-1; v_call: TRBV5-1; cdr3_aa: CASKADGTEAFF; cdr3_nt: TGCGCCAGCAAGGCCGACGGCACTGAAGCTTTCTTT
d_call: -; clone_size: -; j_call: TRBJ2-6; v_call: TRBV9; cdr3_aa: CASSPRDISMGANVLTF; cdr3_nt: TGTGCCAGCAGCCCCCGGGACATCTCAATGGGGGCCAACGTCCTGACTTTC
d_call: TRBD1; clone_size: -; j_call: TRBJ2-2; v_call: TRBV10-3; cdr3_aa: CAISSGQTGELFF; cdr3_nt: TGTGCCATCAGCTCGGGACAGACCGGGGAGCTGTTTTTT
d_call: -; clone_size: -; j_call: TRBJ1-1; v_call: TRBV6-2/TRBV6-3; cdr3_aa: CASSAMLGGQMNTEAFF; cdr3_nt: TGTGCCAGCAGCGCCATGTTGGGGGGGCAAATGAACACTGAAGCTTTCTTT
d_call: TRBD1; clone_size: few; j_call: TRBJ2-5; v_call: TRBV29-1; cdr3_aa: CSGRDRGGETQYF; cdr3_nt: TGCAGCGGGCGGGACAGGGGAGGAGAGACCCAGTACTTC